Listed below are T cell receptor beta chains from one sample, sequenced in a study of CD8 T cell repertoires and HIV-1 epitope variants. The table came from immunoSEQ multiplex PCR; TCRdb's copy has only in-frame clones and leaves some out. The table lists some 2,000 clones, approximately 69% of them singletons. For these TCRs, the target antigens are not known. Sample: cultured CD8+ T cells derived from PBMCs. These receptor sequences come from a male donor with HIV. The CDR3 runs from the conserved cysteine through the conserved F or W. D genes are given only for firm matches. Size is omitted from some rows. Given values are once, few, many or a class for expanded clones.

>16|TRBD2|TRBJ2-6|once|TRBV10-1
CARMGLAGAGANVLTF
TGCGCCAGGATGGGACTAGCGGGAGCGGGGGCCAACGTCCTGACTTTC
>17|TRBD1|TRBJ1-3|-|TRBV2
CASSDIGQGASGNTIYF
TGTGCCAGCAGTGATATCGGACAGGGGGCTTCTGGAAACACCATATATTTT
>13|-|TRBJ1-5|-|TRBV6-5
CASRGGFNQPQHF
TGTGCCAGTAGGGGGGGCTTCAATCAGCCCCAGCATTTT
>13|TRBD1|TRBJ2-7|-|TRBV18
CASSPSGGYEQYF
TGTGCCAGCTCACCATCAGGGGGCTACGAGCAGTACTTC
>13|-|TRBJ1-1|-|TRBV7-2
CASSLIETSEAFF
TGTGCCAGCAGCTTAATCGAGACAAGTGAAGCTTTCTTT
>17|TRBD1|TRBJ2-7|few|TRBV28
CASSFRGTGGHTYEQYF
TGTGCCAGCAGTTTCAGGGGGACAGGGGGTCATACCTACGAGCAGTACTTC
>15|TRBD1|TRBJ1-2|large|TRBV4-2
CASSLGDSGRGGYTF
TGTGCCAGCAGCCTAGGGGACAGCGGGAGGGGTGGCTACACCTTC
>14|TRBD2|TRBJ2-3|-|TRBV19
CATTRLAGVDTQYF
TGTGCCACCACTAGACTAGCGGGAGTGGATACGCAGTATTTT
>14|-|TRBJ2-2|-|TRBV6-5
CASSYGAGTGELFF
TGTGCCAGCAGTTACGGGGCTGGCACCGGGGAGCTGTTTTTT
>12|-|TRBJ2-7|-|TRBV2
CASSPSSYEQYF
TGTGCCAGCAGCCCTAGCTCCTACGAGCAGTACTTC
>17|-|TRBJ2-7|-|TRBV5-6
CASSRWGGKEKANEQYF
TGTGCCAGCAGCCGGTGGGGCGGTAAGGAGAAGGCGAACGAGCAGTACTTC
>16|-|TRBJ1-5|-|TRBV5-6
CASSSFSRFLAEPQHF
TGTGCCAGCAGCTCATTTAGTAGATTCCTGGCGGAGCCCCAGCATTTT
>13|-|TRBJ1-2|-|TRBV9
CASSVDDNYGYTF
TGTGCCAGCAGCGTAGATGATAACTATGGCTACACCTTC
>15|-|TRBJ2-1|-|TRBV9
CASSGESGGRNEQFF
TGTGCCAGCAGCGGAGAGTCCGGGGGCCGGAATGAGCAGTTCTTC
>16|TRBD2|TRBJ2-3|-|TRBV6-6
CASSLPTSGGTDTQYF
TGTGCCAGCAGTCTACCGACTAGCGGGGGCACAGATACGCAGTATTTT
>15|TRBD2|TRBJ2-1|-|TRBV29-1
CSVRQLAGVGNEQFF
TGCAGCGTTCGTCAACTAGCGGGAGTGGGCAATGAGCAGTTCTTC
>14|-|TRBJ2-5|-|TRBV6-5
CASSSYQRQETQYF
TGTGCCAGCAGTTCATATCAGCGGCAAGAGACCCAGTACTTC
>15|-|TRBJ1-1|few|TRBV4-3
CASSQDRGELREAFF
TGCGCCAGCAGCCAAGATAGGGGGGAATTAAGAGAAGCTTTCTTT
>13|-|TRBJ2-7|-|TRBV28
CASSSPPFYEQYF
TGTGCCAGCAGTTCTCCGCCCTTCTACGAGCAGTACTTC
>15|TRBD1|TRBJ1-1|-|TRBV6-5
CASSYSTGGNAEAFF
TGTGCCAGCAGTTACTCGACAGGGGGCAACGCTGAAGCTTTCTTT
>14|TRBD1|TRBJ2-6|-|TRBV7-2
CASSQGRRTGGFTF
TGTGCCAGCAGCCAAGGTCGGCGGACAGGGGGGTTTACTTTC
>18|-|TRBJ2-1|-|TRBV2
CASSEVLPGSSYNNEQFF
TGTGCCAGCAGTGAAGTGCTACCCGGTAGCTCCTACAATAATGAGCAGTTCTTC
>12|-|TRBJ1-2|once|TRBV28
CASSLDRWGYTF
TGTGCCAGCAGTCTGGATCGCTGGGGCTACACCTTC
>15|TRBD1|TRBJ1-3|-|TRBV7-9
CASSSRDRLGNTIYF
TGTGCCAGCAGCTCTCGGGACAGACTGGGAAACACCATATATTTT
>13|-|TRBJ1-5|-|TRBV27
CASSLWSNQPQHF
TGTGCCAGCAGTTTATGGAGCAATCAGCCCCAGCATTTT
>16|-|TRBJ2-1|few|TRBV27
CASMGGSWSSYNEQFF
TGTGCCAGCATGGGAGGTAGCTGGAGCTCCTACAATGAGCAGTTCTTC
>14|TRBD2|TRBJ2-3|-|TRBV9
CASSVYSGRDTQYF
TGTGCCAGCAGCGTTTATAGCGGGAGAGATACGCAGTATTTT
>15|TRBD1|TRBJ1-4|-|TRBV28
CASRNSGGLSEKLFF
TGTGCCAGCAGAAATTCAGGGGGCTTAAGTGAAAAACTGTTTTTT
>12|-|TRBJ2-3|-|TRBV9
CASSFSTDTQYF
TGTGCCAGCAGCTTTAGCACAGATACGCAGTATTTT
>14|TRBD1|TRBJ1-2|-|TRBV5-6
CASSLGTGSKGYTF
TGTGCCAGCAGCTTGGGGACAGGGTCGAAAGGCTACACCTTC
>15|-|TRBJ2-5|-|TRBV28
CASSSSKYREETQYF
TGTGCCAGCAGCTCATCCAAGTACAGGGAAGAGACCCAGTACTTC
>15|TRBD1|TRBJ2-1|-|TRBV5-6
CASSKQGAAPYEQFF
TGTGCCAGCAGCAAGCAGGGGGCAGCCCCGTATGAGCAGTTCTTC
>16|TRBD1|TRBJ2-3|-|TRBV7-2
CASSSVGTGVLNTQYF
TGTGCCAGCAGCTCGGTGGGGACAGGGGTACTAAATACGCAGTATTTT
>12|-|TRBJ2-7|-|TRBV14
CASSQALYEQYF
TGTGCCAGCAGCCAAGCCCTATACGAGCAGTACTTC
>14|-|TRBJ2-2|-|TRBV19
CASSIRGSTGELFF
TGTGCCAGTAGTATTAGAGGATCCACCGGGGAGCTGTTTTTT
>19|TRBD1|TRBJ2-6|-|TRBV10-3
CAISAGATGGSSGANVLTF
TGTGCCATCAGTGCGGGGGCCACAGGGGGGAGCTCTGGGGCCAACGTCCTGACTTTC
>17|TRBD1|TRBJ2-7|few|TRBV25-1
CASSSDRWDRETYEQYF
TGTGCCAGCAGTAGTGACCGATGGGACAGGGAAACCTACGAGCAGTACTTC
>13|-|TRBJ1-2|once|TRBV7-9
CASSIPGYYGYTF
TGTGCCAGCAGCATCCCGGGATACTATGGCTACACCTTC
>16|TRBD2|TRBJ2-1|few|TRBV4-3
CASSAYSGGPDNEQFF
TGCGCCAGCAGCGCCTACTCGGGGGGGCCCGACAATGAGCAGTTCTTC
>15|-|TRBJ2-7|-|TRBV7-2
CASSLGTLSSYEQYF
TGTGCCAGCAGCTTAGGGACATTGAGCTCCTACGAGCAGTACTTC
>15|TRBD2|TRBJ2-2|-|TRBV4-2
CASSREAGDTGELFF
TGTGCCAGCAGCCGAGAAGCGGGGGACACCGGGGAGCTGTTTTTT
>14|-|TRBJ2-2|-|TRBV13
CASSLGGNTGELFF
TGTGCCAGCAGCTTAGGAGGAAACACCGGGGAGCTGTTTTTT
>14|-|TRBJ1-2|-|TRBV5-6
CASSLNRGAYGYTF
TGTGCCAGCAGCTTGAACCGAGGAGCCTATGGCTACACCTTC
>15|-|TRBJ2-2|-|TRBV28
CASTPIRASTGELFF
TGTGCCAGCACCCCCATCCGGGCCTCCACCGGGGAGCTGTTTTTT
>11|-|TRBJ2-2|-|TRBV4-3
CASSPGGELFF
TGCGCCAGCAGCCCTGGGGGGGAGCTGTTTTTT
>12|-|TRBJ2-7|-|TRBV5-6
CASSLALAEQYF
TGTGCCAGCAGCTTGGCGCTTGCCGAGCAGTACTTC
>16|-|TRBJ2-1|once|TRBV5-4
CASSYGQLSSYNEQFF
TGTGCCAGCAGCTATGGACAGTTGAGCTCCTACAATGAGCAGTTCTTC
>14|-|TRBJ2-3|large|TRBV29-1
CSAAGTESTDTQYF
TGCAGCGCGGCGGGCACCGAGTCCACAGATACGCAGTATTTT